These T cell receptor beta chains were read from a single sample in a study of control samples from healthy donors and cancer patients. Libraries were prepared by immunoSEQ multiplex PCR; TCRdb keeps only in-frame clonotypes and omits some of them. The sample includes 150,000 to 200,000 clones, around 90% seen only once; the top ten take around 12%. The sample comprised blood. The receptors originated from a man aged 25-40 years in good health. Both conserved end residues are part of each CDR3. The D gene is left open where the match is weak. A row's size may be missing; if present it is once, few, many or a size class.

clone_size: NA; d_call: TRBD1; v_call: TRBV12-3/TRBV12-4; j_call: TRBJ1-1; cdr3_nt: TGTGCCAGCAGTTGGGACAGGGGCACTGAAGCTTTCTTT; cdr3_aa: CASSWDRGTEAFF
clone_size: NA; d_call: NA; v_call: TRBV24-1; j_call: TRBJ2-7; cdr3_nt: TGTGCCACCAGTGATCCCGCCGGTACAGGGACCTACGAGCAGTACTTC; cdr3_aa: CATSDPAGTGTYEQYF
clone_size: NA; d_call: NA; v_call: TRBV11-2; j_call: TRBJ1-2; cdr3_nt: TGTGCCAGCACTCAGGGCCTCGGCTACACCTTC; cdr3_aa: CASTQGLGYTF
clone_size: NA; d_call: NA; v_call: TRBV4-1; j_call: TRBJ2-3; cdr3_nt: TGCGCCAGCAGCCAAGATCGGGGCGGGGCGCTGGGGACGCAGTATTTT; cdr3_aa: CASSQDRGGALGTQYF
clone_size: NA; d_call: NA; v_call: TRBV5-1; j_call: TRBJ2-7; cdr3_nt: TGCGCCAGCAGCTTGGCCGCGGGGCCCTACGAGCAGTACTTC; cdr3_aa: CASSLAAGPYEQYF
clone_size: NA; d_call: TRBD1; v_call: TRBV27; j_call: TRBJ1-6; cdr3_nt: TGTGCCAGTCGACCGGGACAGTATAATTCACCCCTCCACTTT; cdr3_aa: CASRPGQYNSPLHF
clone_size: few; d_call: NA; v_call: TRBV6-6; j_call: TRBJ1-2; cdr3_nt: TGTGCCAGCAGGATGGGAGAGCTCTATGGCTACACCTTC; cdr3_aa: CASRMGELYGYTF
clone_size: NA; d_call: NA; v_call: TRBV5-1; j_call: TRBJ1-1; cdr3_nt: TGCGCCAGCAGCCCGGGGAGGGTCAACTATGGGGAAGCTTTCTTT; cdr3_aa: CASSPGRVNYGEAFF
clone_size: NA; d_call: NA; v_call: TRBV28; j_call: TRBJ2-6; cdr3_nt: TGTGCCAGCAGTTCTCTTGCTGGGGCCAACGTCCTGACTTTC; cdr3_aa: CASSSLAGANVLTF
clone_size: NA; d_call: NA; v_call: TRBV5-5; j_call: TRBJ2-7; cdr3_nt: TGTGCCAGCAGCTTGATGTCCCGCCAGGAGCAGTACTTC; cdr3_aa: CASSLMSRQEQYF
clone_size: NA; d_call: NA; v_call: TRBV6-5; j_call: TRBJ2-6; cdr3_nt: TGTGCCAGCAGTTACTCGGACAGCTCTGGGGCCAACGTCCTGACTTTC; cdr3_aa: CASSYSDSSGANVLTF
clone_size: NA; d_call: TRBD2; v_call: TRBV2; j_call: TRBJ2-3; cdr3_nt: TGTGCCAGCAGTGAATTCCTAGCGGGGGGCACAGATACGCAGTATTTT; cdr3_aa: CASSEFLAGGTDTQYF
clone_size: NA; d_call: NA; v_call: TRBV12-3/TRBV12-4; j_call: TRBJ1-6; cdr3_nt: TGTGCCAGCAGACTCCAAGGGGATTCACCCCTCCACTTT; cdr3_aa: CASRLQGDSPLHF
clone_size: NA; d_call: TRBD2; v_call: TRBV7-8; j_call: TRBJ2-1; cdr3_nt: TGTGCCAGCAGCATAGGAGGGGCGGGAGCCTACAATGAGCAGTTCTTC; cdr3_aa: CASSIGGAGAYNEQFF
clone_size: NA; d_call: NA; v_call: TRBV6-5; j_call: TRBJ1-2; cdr3_nt: TGTGCCAGCACCCCAACAGGAGAACCTAACTATGGCTACACCTTC; cdr3_aa: CASTPTGEPNYGYTF